This passage covers 14 T cell receptor beta chains from one sample sequenced in a study of T cells after yellow fever vaccination. In TCRdb, the 5' RACE reads were re-called with MiXCR into one record per CDR3 protein. This table has roughly 310,000 distinct CDR3 sequences, around 4% appearing once. The sequencing here drew on PBMCs, taken on the day of the yellow fever booster vaccination. Source of these receptors: a man younger than 35 who received the YFV17D yellow fever vaccine.

This clonotype was observed at least ten times. The V gene is TRBV7-3, the J gene TRBJ2-3, with TRBD2 matching 9 bases. The junction had 7 bases not matched to a gene; V was cut back by 4 bases and J by 2 bases. The CDR3 runs 16 residues. Germline CDR1 reads SGHTA; CDR2 reads FQGTGA. DNA of the CDR3: TGTGCCAGCAGCTCTCAAGCGGGGGGACCCACAGATACGCAGTATTTT. Translating it yields CASSSQAGGPTDTQYF.

The table lists this clonotype with many counts. V is TRBV12-3 or TRBV12-4 and J is TRBJ1-3; D gene ambiguous. This CDR3 region has 17 residues. Trimming left V 2 bases short and J 0 bases short, with 14 bases between. CDR3 sequence (DNA): TGTGCCAGCAGTTTATATGGGAGGCATCGCTCTGGAAACACCATATATTTT. As protein: CASSLYGRHRSGNTIYF.

The sample holds many counts of this clonotype. The chain joins TRBV7-2 to TRBJ1-6; D remains ambiguous. This CDR3 has 15 residues. V was pared by 5 bases and J by 9 bases, with 17 bases between. CDR1 is SGHTA, CDR2 FQGNSA, per germline. The CDR3 sequence: CASSPREGLSSPLHF. DNA of the CDR3: TGTGCCAGCAGCCCAAGGGAGGGATTGAGTTCACCCCTCCACTTT.

This clonotype was detected many times. The chain is built from TRBV10-3 and TRBJ2-3; D is ambiguous. Germline V gene data show CDR1 as ENHRY and CDR2 as SYGVKD. Trimming pared 2 bases from V and 10 bases from J, leaving 13 bases between. CDR3 length: 13 amino acids. CDR3 loop: CAISEGSETAQYF. The CDR3 bases are TGTGCCATCAGTGAGGGCAGCGAGACTGCGCAGTATTTT.

This chain uses TRBV7-9 with TRBJ1-2; 10 nucleotides align to TRBD1. CDR3 size: 14 residues. The V segment lost 5 bases and the J segment 4 bases; nucleotides outside the gene matches: 4. Germline V gene lookup returns CDR1 SEHNR and CDR2 FQNEAQ (reference sequence). The CDR3 DNA reads TGTGCCAGCAGCCGGGGACAGGGGCCCTATGGCTACACCTTC. Amino acid sequence: CASSRGQGPYGYTF.

This clonotype has a count of ten or more. This sequence joins TRBV10-3 and TRBJ2-3; 10 nucleotides align to TRBD2. CDR1 and CDR2 from the germline V gene are ENHRY and SYGVKD. The CDR3 is 13 amino acids. J was trimmed by 2 bases and V by 8 bases; bases with no gene match: 1. The DNA for the CDR3 is TGTGCCATCGGACTAGCGGACACAGATACGCAGTATTTT. As protein: CAIGLADTDTQYF.

There are a few counts of this clonotype. This rearrangement joins TRBV28 to TRBJ2-5; the D gene could be TRBD1 or TRBD2 (5 bases each). The germline V gene encodes CDR1 MDHEN and CDR2 SYDVKM. The CDR3 totals 13 residues. V lost 2 bases to trimming and J lost 7 bases, with 11 bases between them. As DNA, the CDR3 is TGTGCCAGCAGTTTAGTGGGACCCGGGACCCAGTACTTC. This codes for CASSLVGPGTQYF.

For this clonotype: Since a much larger clone is just one base distant, this may be a read error. V is TRBV20-1 and J is TRBJ1-1; 7 positions agree with TRBD1. The V gene end was trimmed by 7 bases and the J gene end by 0 bases; junction bases not matched to a gene: 5. The CDR3 sequence is 13 residues long. The germline V gene encodes CDR1 DFQATT and CDR2 SNEGSKA (reference sequence). The CDR3 loop is CSVIGTVNTEAFF. The CDR3 nucleotides are TGCAGTGTTATAGGGACAGTGAACACTGAAGCTTTCTTT.

This clonotype was counted ten times or more. The chain recombines TRBV4-2 with TRBJ2-2, with TRBD1 identical over 8 bases. The CDR3 has 17 residues. V shed 1 base, J shed 1 base, and the junction held 5 bases outside the gene matches. Germline V lookup: CDR1 LGHNA, CDR2 YNFKEQ. The CDR3 coding sequence is TGTGCCAGCAGCCAAGTAGTCGGGACAGGGAACACCGGGGAGCTGTTTTTT. Protein product: CASSQVVGTGNTGELFF.

This clonotype occurred many times. The chain uses TRBV4-1 and TRBJ2-3; 8 bases are a match to TRBD2. The CDR3 has 17 residues. Losses at the gene ends were 2 bases for V and 3 bases for J; bases not matched to a gene: 10. Germline V gives CDR1 MGHRA, CDR2 YSYEKL. The CDR3 sequence is CASSQPLGLASTDTQYF. CDR3 DNA: TGCGCCAGCAGCCAACCGTTAGGACTAGCAAGTACAGATACGCAGTATTTT.

The V call is TRBV10-2, the J call TRBJ2-3; 8 bases align to TRBD2. This CDR3 has 14 amino acids. After removal of 6 bases from V and 2 bases from J, the junction contained 4 bases not matched to a gene. Looked up from germline, CDR1 is WSHSY and CDR2 is SAAADI. The CDR3 region is CASRPGGNTDTQYF. The CDR3 region has the DNA TGCGCCAGCAGGCCGGGGGGGAACACAGATACGCAGTATTTT.

There are a few counts of this clonotype. The chain joins TRBV29-1 to TRBJ2-6; 10 bases are shared with TRBD1. The length of the CDR3 is 18 residues. Germline CDR1 reads SQVTM; CDR2 reads ANQGSEA. Trimming took 2 bases from V and 0 from J; bases not matched to a gene: 7. The CDR3 region is CSVENVGTGDSGANVLTF. The CDR3 DNA reads as TGCAGCGTTGAAAACGTAGGGACAGGGGACTCTGGGGCCAACGTCCTGACTTTC.

The table lists this clonotype with a few counts. J is TRBJ2-7 and V is TRBV11-2, with D possibly being TRBD1 or TRBD2 (5 bases each). Germline V gene lookup returns CDR1 SGHAT and CDR2 FQNNGV. The length of the CDR3 is 15 residues. V was pared by 1 base and J by 0 bases, with 10 bases between. CDR3 protein: CASSLAVGPSYEQYV. CDR3 DNA: TGTGCCAGCAGCTTAGCTGTGGGACCCTCCTACGAGCAGTACGTC.

This clonotype turned up a few times. The chain couples TRBV11-2 to TRBJ1-1; D not certain. Trimming took off 5 bases at V and 0 bases at J, with 13 bases between the two ends. Germline CDR1 and CDR2: SGHAT and FQNNGV. This CDR3 has 15 residues. CDR3 nucleotides: TGTGCCAGCAGCCCCCGCCTCACTTTGAACACTGAAGCTTTCTTT. Its translation is CASSPRLTLNTEAFF.